This T cell receptor beta chain originates from a study of cytomegalovirus exposure and HLA in healthy donors. Findings of the study overall: The study flagged 150 to 200 TCR beta chains as cytomegalovirus-associated.

The primer mix had 60 Vbeta and 13 Jbeta primers. TCRdb's copy holds only in-frame clones and misses some; the assay was immunoSEQ multiplex PCR. The sample lists around 130,000 clones, roughly two thirds occurring once. The CDR3 has 14 amino acids. V lost 7 bases and J 0 bases, leaving 13 bases between the germline ends. Germline V gives CDR1 MNHEY, CDR2 SVGAGI. In the case of this clone: Its target is unknown.

The V call is TRBV6-5, the J call TRBJ2-7; weak D call: TRBD2 (6 bases). What was sequenced was PBMCs. The clonotype originates from a man aged 25-45 years in good health and CMV-seropositive. CDR3 bases: TGTGCCAGCAATAAGGAGGGCTACTCCTACGAGCAGTACTTC. Amino acids: CASNKEGYSYEQYF.